The 14 T cell receptor beta chains in this list originate from one sample, sequenced in a study of regulatory T cells in long-lasting Graves disease. Time point described: persistent/refractory GD, antithyroid drugs over 5 years with positive TRAb. Construction of the TCR library relied on RNA isolated from PBMCs. The authors built TCR beta libraries using iRepertoire HTBI primers and Arm-PCR of CDR3 regions. TCRdb reprocessed the multiplex PCR reads via MiXCR and lists one record per CDR3 protein. The sample includes almost 350,000 distinct CDR3 sequences, roughly a fifth seen only once; the top ten take less than 30%. The source material was peripheral blood mononuclear cells (PBMCs), sampled when the disease was refractory, from a patient treated with antithyroid drugs. These receptors originate from a female donor with Graves disease.

V and J are TRBV2 and TRBJ2-7; 11 bases match TRBD2. The CDR3 consists of 15 residues. Germline V lookup: CDR1 SNHLY, CDR2 FYNNEI. Unmatched junction bases numbered 5, after V lost 4 bases and J lost 3 bases. The CDR3 reads CASSVGTSGNYEQYF. DNA of the CDR3: TGTGCCAGCAGTGTCGGGACTAGCGGAAACTACGAGCAGTACTTC. The full variable domain, with the rest looked up from reference TRBV2 and TRBJ2-7, is EPEVTQTPSHQVTQMGQEVILRCVPISNHLYFYWYRQILGQKVEFLVSFYNNEISEKSEIFDDQFSVERPDGSNFTLKIRSTKLEDSAMYFCASSVGTSGNYEQYFGPGTRLTVT.

The chain carries TRBV2 and TRBJ1-5; TRBD1 matches 10 bases. CDR3 length: 16 amino acids. Germline assignment: CDR1 SNHLY and CDR2 FYNNEI. V lost 5 bases and J lost 3; bases outside the gene matches: 7. The CDR3 is CASSIRQGAFNQPQHF. The CDR3 DNA is TGTGCCAGCAGTATACGACAGGGGGCTTTCAATCAGCCCCAGCATTTT. The complete variable domain, with remaining parts taken from reference TRBV2 and TRBJ1-5, reads EPEVTQTPSHQVTQMGQEVILRCVPISNHLYFYWYRQILGQKVEFLVSFYNNEISEKSEIFDDQFSVERPDGSNFTLKIRSTKLEDSAMYFCASSIRQGAFNQPQHFGDGTRLSIL.

The V gene is TRBV6-5, the J gene TRBJ2-5; 10 nucleotides agree with TRBD1. V shed 4 bases and J 5 bases; nucleotides not matched to a gene: 7. The germline gives CDR1 MNHEY, CDR2 SVGAGI. The CDR3 covers 15 residues. The CDR3 bases are TGTGCCAGCAGTTCCCGACAGGGGGCTCGGGAGACCCAGTACTTC. It translates to CASSSRQGARETQYF.

The chain recombines TRBV2 with TRBJ2-3, with TRBD2 matching 7 bases. The CDR3 totals 14 residues. CDR1 SNHLY and CDR2 FYNNEI come from the germline V gene. The V gene end was trimmed by 6 bases and the J gene end by 3 bases; junction bases not matched to a gene: 6. The CDR3 bases are TGTGCCAGCAGGACCGGGGGGAATACAGATACGCAGTATTTT. This translates into CASRTGGNTDTQYF.

This clonotype was found a few times. V is TRBV20-1 and J is TRBJ2-5; D remains unclear. V was pared by 3 bases and J by 5 bases, with 13 bases between. The V gene's germline CDR1 is DFQATT and CDR2 SNEGSKA (reference sequence). The CDR3 has 13 residues. CDR3 residues: CSASLPGWETQYF. CDR3 in DNA: TGCAGTGCTAGCCTGCCGGGCTGGGAGACCCAGTACTTC.

This clonotype was seen just once. This CDR3 fails to terminate in the conserved phenylalanine or tryptophan, so it likely reflects a read error. Written as DNA, the CDR3 is TGTGCCAGCAGTTACTCGAGCAGGGCCCGTGGCTACACCCTC. This sequence encodes CASSYSSRARGYTL. The rearrangement uses TRBV6-5 and TRBJ1-2, with D possibly being TRBD1 (5 bases). V dropped 0 bases and J dropped 7 bases, with 12 bases sitting between them. Per germline, CDR1 MNHEY and CDR2 SVGAGI. The CDR3 is 14 residues long.

This chain links TRBV25-1 with TRBJ1-2, with 9 nucleotides matching TRBD1. V dropped 6 bases and J dropped 4; count of bases not matched to a gene: 9. The CDR3 is 15 residues long. CDR1 MGHDK and CDR2 SYGVNS come from the germline V gene. CDR3 DNA sequence: TGTGCCAGCAGCGCGATGGGGACAGGGCCCTATGGCTACACCTTC. Translation: CASSAMGTGPYGYTF.

In its sample, this clonotype was seen many times. This chain connects TRBV30 to TRBJ2-5; 10 bases match TRBD1. The germline V gene has CDR1 GTSNPN and CDR2 SVGIG (reference sequence). CDR3 length: 14 residues. J lost 2 bases, V lost 2 bases, and 2 bases had no gene match. The DNA of the CDR3 is TGTGCCTGGAGTCTGGGACAGGGGCAAGAGACCCAGTACTTC. It is translated as CAWSLGQGQETQYF.

The rearrangement links TRBV19 to TRBJ2-1; D ambiguous. The ends were cut back, 1 base at V and 0 bases at J, with 7 bases in the middle. Germline V CDR1 and CDR2: LNHDA, SQIVND (reference sequence). CDR3 length: 15 amino acids. The CDR3 sequence: CASSIVKSSYNEQFF. The CDR3 nucleotides read TGTGCCAGTAGTATAGTAAAAAGCTCCTACAATGAGCAGTTCTTC.

This clonotype was found a few times. V and J are TRBV18 and TRBJ2-7; 11 nucleotides line up with TRBD2. J gave up 2 bases and V 3 bases, and 3 bases lay outside the gene matches. The CDR3 is 15 residues long. The germline CDR1 and CDR2 sequences are KGHSH and LQKENI. The CDR3 here is CASSPLAGGTYEQYF. CDR3 DNA sequence: TGTGCCAGCTCACCCCTAGCGGGGGGCACCTACGAGCAGTACTTC.

Written as DNA, the CDR3 is TGTGCCAGCAGCCAAGATGGCGGGGGACAAGAGACCCAGTACTTC. It encodes CASSQDGGGQETQYF. The chain is built from TRBV3-1 and TRBJ2-5, with 7 nucleotides matching TRBD2. The CDR3 has 15 amino acids. V was pared by 0 bases and J by 2 bases, with 3 bases of the junction left unmatched. CDR1 is LGHDT, CDR2 YNNKEL, per germline (reference sequence).

The rearrangement links TRBV6-4 to TRBJ2-3, with unresolved D. V was cut by 5 bases and J by 6 bases, with 6 bases left in between. This CDR3 comprises 11 residues. The germline V gene encodes CDR1 MRHNA and CDR2 SNTAGT. The DNA for the CDR3 is TGTGCCAGCAGTCAGCAGGATACGCAGTATTTT. Protein: CASSQQDTQYF.

In its sample, this clonotype was seen a few times. The V gene is TRBV15, the J gene TRBJ2-7; TRBD1 might be the D (6 bases). The V gene's germline CDR1 is LNHNV and CDR2 YYDKDF (reference sequence). Trimming took off 1 base at V and 2 bases at J, with 9 bases between the two ends. CDR3 size: 14 residues. The DNA of the CDR3 is TGTGCCACCAGCAGAGCCGGACAGCCCTACGAGCAGTACTTC. Translation: CATSRAGQPYEQYF.

There are many counts of this clonotype. CDR3: CSVGSGFMNTEAFF. CDR3 coding DNA: TGCAGCGTTGGGTCCGGGTTCATGAACACTGAAGCTTTCTTT. The chain is built from TRBV29-1 and TRBJ1-1; no reliable D call. The germline V gene has CDR1 SQVTM and CDR2 ANQGSEA. V was cut by 4 bases and J by 0 bases, with 12 bases left in between. This CDR3 has 14 residues.